The entry below describes one T cell receptor (beta chain). Its antigen remains unidentified. The data are from a study of long-term antiretroviral therapy in people with HIV. V shed 1 base, J shed 8 bases, and the junction held 4 bases outside the gene matches. Looked up from germline, CDR1 is SGHTA and CDR2 is FQGNSA. This CDR3 comprises 16 residues. Sequencing used immunoSEQ v3.0 at survey level. Each sample aimed for roughly 40,000-50,000 sequenced T-cell genomes. Generated by immunoSEQ multiplex PCR, the TCRdb table keeps only in-frame clones and is missing some. This table holds approximately 25,000 clones, 80% to 90% found once. General study points: Controls showed broader CDR3 length ranges than did the HIV repertoires. Specimen acquisition occurred between 2004 and 2017, potentially under older ART regimens.

Each donor had at least one pre-ART and at least two post-ART PBMC samples. The material was unsorted PBMCs, obtained 1.2 years after starting antiretroviral therapy. V is TRBV7-2 and J is TRBJ2-1; 14 nucleotides align to TRBD2. This receptor was taken from a man aged 50-60 years with HIV. The CDR3 DNA is TGTGCCAGCAGCTTAGGACTAGCGGGGGGGCAATATGAGCAGTTCTTC. This sequence encodes CASSLGLAGGQYEQFF.